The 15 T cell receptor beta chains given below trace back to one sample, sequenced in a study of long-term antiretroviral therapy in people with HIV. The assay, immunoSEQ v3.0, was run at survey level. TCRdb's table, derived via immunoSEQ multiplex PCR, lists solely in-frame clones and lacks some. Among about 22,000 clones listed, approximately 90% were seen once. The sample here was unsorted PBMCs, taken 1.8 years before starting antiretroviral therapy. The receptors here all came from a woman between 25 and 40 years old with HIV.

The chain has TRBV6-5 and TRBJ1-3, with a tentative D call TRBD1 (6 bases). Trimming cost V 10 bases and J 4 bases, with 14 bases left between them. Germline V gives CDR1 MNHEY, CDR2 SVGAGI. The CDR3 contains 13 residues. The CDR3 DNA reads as TGTGCCACGTCCTCAGGGGTCGGAAACACCATATATTTT. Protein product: CATSSGVGNTIYF.

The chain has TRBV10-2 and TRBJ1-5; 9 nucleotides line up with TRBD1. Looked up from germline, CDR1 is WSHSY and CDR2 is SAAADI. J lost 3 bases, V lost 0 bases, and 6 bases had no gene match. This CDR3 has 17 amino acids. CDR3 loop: CASSESNYRGHNQPQHF. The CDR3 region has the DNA TGCGCCAGCAGTGAGTCGAACTACAGGGGGCACAATCAGCCCCAGCATTTT.

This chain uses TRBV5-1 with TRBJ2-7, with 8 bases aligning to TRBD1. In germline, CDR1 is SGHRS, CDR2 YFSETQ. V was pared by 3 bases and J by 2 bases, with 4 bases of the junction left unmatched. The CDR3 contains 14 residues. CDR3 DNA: TGCGCCAGCAGCTCAGGGGGCGAGACCTACGAGCAGTACTTC. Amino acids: CASSSGGETYEQYF.

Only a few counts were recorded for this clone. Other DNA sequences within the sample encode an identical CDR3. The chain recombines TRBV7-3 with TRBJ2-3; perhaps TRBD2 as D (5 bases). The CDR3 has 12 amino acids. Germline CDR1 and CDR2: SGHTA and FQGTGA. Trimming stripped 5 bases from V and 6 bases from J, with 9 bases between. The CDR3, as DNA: TGTGCCAGCAGCCCTCCGGGGGATACGCAGTATTTT. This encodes CASSPPGDTQYF.

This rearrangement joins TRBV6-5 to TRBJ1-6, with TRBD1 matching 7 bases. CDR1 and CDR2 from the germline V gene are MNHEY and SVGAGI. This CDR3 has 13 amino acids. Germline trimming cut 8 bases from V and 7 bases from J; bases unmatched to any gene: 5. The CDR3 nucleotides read TGTGCCAGCTGCCGGGACAGAAATTCACCCCTCCACTTT. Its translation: CASCRDRNSPLHF.

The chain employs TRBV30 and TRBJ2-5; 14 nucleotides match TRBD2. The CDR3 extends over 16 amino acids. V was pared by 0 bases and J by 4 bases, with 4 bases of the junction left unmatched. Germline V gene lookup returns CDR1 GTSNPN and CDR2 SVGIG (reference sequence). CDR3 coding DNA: TGTGCCTGGAGTGTATTGACTAGCGGGGGGGGAGAGACCCAGTACTTC. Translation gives CAWSVLTSGGGETQYF.

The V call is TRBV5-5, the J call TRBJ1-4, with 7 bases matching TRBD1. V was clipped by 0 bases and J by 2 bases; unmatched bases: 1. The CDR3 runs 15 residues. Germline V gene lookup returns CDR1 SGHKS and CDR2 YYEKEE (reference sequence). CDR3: CASSLVTGTNEKLFF. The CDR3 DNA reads TGTGCCAGCAGCTTGGTGACAGGGACTAATGAAAAACTGTTTTTT.

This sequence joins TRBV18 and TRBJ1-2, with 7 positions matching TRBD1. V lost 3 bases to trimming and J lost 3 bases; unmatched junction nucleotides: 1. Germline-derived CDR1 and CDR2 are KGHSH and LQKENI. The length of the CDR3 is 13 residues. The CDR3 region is CASSPGTDYGYTF. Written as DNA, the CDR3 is TGTGCCAGCTCACCCGGGACAGACTATGGCTACACCTTC.

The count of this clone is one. The CDR3 DNA follows: TGTGCCAGCAGCCTAACAGGGTTCGACAGGGGTGGATCTGAAGCTTTCTTT. As protein: CASSLTGFDRGGSEAFF. The V and J genes are TRBV5-6 and TRBJ1-1; 8 nucleotides match TRBD1. The CDR3 contains 17 residues. V lost 4 bases to trimming and J lost 6 bases; unmatched junction nucleotides: 17. CDR1 is SGHDT, CDR2 YYEEEE, per germline.

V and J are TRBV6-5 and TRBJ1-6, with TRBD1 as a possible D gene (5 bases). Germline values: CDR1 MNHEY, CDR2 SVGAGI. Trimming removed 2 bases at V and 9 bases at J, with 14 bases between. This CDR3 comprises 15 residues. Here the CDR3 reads CASSYEAGRSSPLHF. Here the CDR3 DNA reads TGTGCCAGCAGTTACGAGGCGGGACGGAGTTCACCCCTCCACTTT.

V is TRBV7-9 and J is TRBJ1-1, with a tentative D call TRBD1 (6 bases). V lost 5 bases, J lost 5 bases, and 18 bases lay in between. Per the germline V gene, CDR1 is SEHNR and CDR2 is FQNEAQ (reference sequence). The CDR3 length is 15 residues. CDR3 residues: CASSRPGTIKTEAFF. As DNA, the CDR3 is TGTGCCAGCAGCCGTCCGGGGACAATAAAAACTGAAGCTTTCTTT.

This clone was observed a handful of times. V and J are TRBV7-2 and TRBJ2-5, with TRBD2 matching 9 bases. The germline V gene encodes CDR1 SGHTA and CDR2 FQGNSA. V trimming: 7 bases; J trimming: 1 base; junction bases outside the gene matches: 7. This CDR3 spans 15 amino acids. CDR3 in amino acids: CASIDRGGAQETQYF. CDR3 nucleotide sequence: TGTGCCAGCATCGACCGCGGGGGGGCCCAAGAGACCCAGTACTTC.

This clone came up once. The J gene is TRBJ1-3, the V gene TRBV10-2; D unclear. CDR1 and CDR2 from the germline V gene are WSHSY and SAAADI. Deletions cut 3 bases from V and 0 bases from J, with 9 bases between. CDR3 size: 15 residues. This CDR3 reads CASSDRGNSGNTIYF. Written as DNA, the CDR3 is TGCGCCAGCAGTGATCGGGGAAACTCTGGAAACACCATATATTTT.

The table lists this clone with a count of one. The CDR3 spells CASSSRGQFTGELFF. The CDR3 region has the DNA TGTGCCAGCAGCAGCAGAGGACAGTTCACCGGGGAGCTGTTTTTT. The chain uses TRBV5-4 and TRBJ2-2; a weak D match, TRBD1 (6 bases). Trimming removed 4 bases from V and 4 bases from J, with 14 bases in between. This CDR3 is 15 amino acids long. CDR1 and CDR2 from the germline V gene are SGHNT and YYREEE (reference sequence).

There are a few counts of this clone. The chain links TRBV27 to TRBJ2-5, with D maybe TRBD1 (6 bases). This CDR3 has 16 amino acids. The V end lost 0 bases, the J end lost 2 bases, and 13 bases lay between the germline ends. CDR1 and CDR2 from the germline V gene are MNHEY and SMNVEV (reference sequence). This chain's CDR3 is CASSLSIGQGQETQYF. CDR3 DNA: TGTGCCAGCAGTTTATCGATAGGCCAGGGGCAAGAGACCCAGTACTTC.